What follows is one T cell receptor (beta chain) and its context. Its antigen is currently unknown. This sample is drawn from a study of T cell responses to AZD1222 COVID-19 vaccine. Assay used: immunoSEQ multiplex PCR; TCRdb lists only in-frame clones, some missing. The data show 150,000 to 200,000 clones, 85% to 95% seen once. The study's findings and limits: Samples come after the peak T cell response, not at day 14.

V shed 0 bases and J shed 0 bases, with 8 bases lying between them. Germline CDR1 reads LGHNA; CDR2 reads YNFKEQ. CDR3 length: 15 amino acids. The source of this sequence is an adult in good health. This specimen consisted of peripheral blood, obtained on day 0 of AZD1222 vaccination. V is TRBV4-2 and J is TRBJ1-2; D is perhaps TRBD1 (6 bases). The CDR3 region is CASSQEWDTNYGYTF. The CDR3 DNA reads as TGTGCCAGCAGCCAAGAGTGGGACACTAACTATGGCTACACCTTC.